What follows describes a single TCR beta chain. The sample comes from a study of T cell changes during pregnancy in multiple sclerosis. This CDR3 is 15 amino acids long. V gave up 4 bases and J gave up 7 bases; unmatched junction bases: 10. Germline assignment: CDR1 SGHNT and CDR2 YYREEE (reference sequence). Profiled with immunoSEQ multiplex PCR; TCRdb holds only in-frame clones, not every one. The sample has 39,000 or so clones, around 90% seen once; the top ten hold around 10%. This receptor was obtained from a female donor with multiple sclerosis, enrolled in a pregnancy study. The J gene is TRBJ2-7, the V gene TRBV5-4, with TRBD1 matching 11 bases. This material consisted of CD8+ T cells from peripheral blood mononuclear cells, taken after pregnancy. CDR3 bases: TGTGCCAGCAGCCTCCGGGACAGGGGGAGCGGGGAGCAGTACTTC. Protein sequence: CASSLRDRGSGEQYF.